This T cell receptor beta chain was observed in a study of T cell changes during pregnancy in multiple sclerosis (dated by TCRdb to about 2019). About the full investigation: Changes in the T cell repertoire over the course of pregnancy were examined in this study in women with multiple sclerosis.

As to this clone: The clone's antigen remains unknown. No base quality values were provided; no much bigger clone lies one nucleotide off.

Libraries were prepared through the immunoSEQ multiplex PCR assay. What TCRdb holds here is the immuneACCESS table cut down to in-frame rearrangements. Part of the clones is not present; checked against another copy, under half of the missing clones reflect an unresolved V gene, and the others are unexplained. The sample profile shows some 40,000 clones; about 92% of them were found once. The top ten constitute approximately 1.2% of the sample. V was cut back by 5 bases and J by 3 bases, leaving a gap of 14 bases between them. For CDR1 and CDR2, the germline V gene lists SGHTA and FQGNSA. The CDR3 numbers 14 residues from cysteine through phenylalanine. Kept here is only the CDR3 DNA, which spans 42 bases and is read in frame from base 1.

The chain employs TRBV7-2 and TRBJ2-7, with a tentative D gene TRBD2 over 5 matching bases. The clonotype was recovered from a female donor with multiple sclerosis, enrolled in a pregnancy study. Sample: peripheral blood. The DNA sequence is given as TGTGCCAGCAGCGCTCAGTGGGGAGACTACGAGCAGTACTTC. Its amino acids are CASSAQWGDYEQYF.